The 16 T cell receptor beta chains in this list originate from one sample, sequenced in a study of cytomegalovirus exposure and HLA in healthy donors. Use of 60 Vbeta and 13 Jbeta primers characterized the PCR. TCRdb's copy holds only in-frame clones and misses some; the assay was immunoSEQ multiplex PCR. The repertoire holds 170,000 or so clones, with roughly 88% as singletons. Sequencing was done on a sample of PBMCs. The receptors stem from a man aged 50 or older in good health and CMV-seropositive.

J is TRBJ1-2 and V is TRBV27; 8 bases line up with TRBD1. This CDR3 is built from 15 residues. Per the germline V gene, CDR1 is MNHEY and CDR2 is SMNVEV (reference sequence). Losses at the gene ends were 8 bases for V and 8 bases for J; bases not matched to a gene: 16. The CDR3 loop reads CASLDRGKVAQGYTF. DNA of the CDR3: TGTGCCAGCCTCGACAGGGGAAAGGTTGCTCAAGGCTACACCTTC.

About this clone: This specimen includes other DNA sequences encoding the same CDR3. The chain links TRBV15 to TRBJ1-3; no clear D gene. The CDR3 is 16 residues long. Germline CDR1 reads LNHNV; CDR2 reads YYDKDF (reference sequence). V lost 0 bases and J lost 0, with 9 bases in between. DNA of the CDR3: TGTGCCACCAGCAGAGATTTCGGGAGCTCTGGAAACACCATATATTTT. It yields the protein CATSRDFGSSGNTIYF.

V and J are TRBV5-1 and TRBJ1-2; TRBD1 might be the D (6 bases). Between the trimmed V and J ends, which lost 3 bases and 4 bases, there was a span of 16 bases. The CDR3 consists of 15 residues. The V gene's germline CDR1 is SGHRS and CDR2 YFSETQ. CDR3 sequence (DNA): TGCGCCAGCAGCTACCTGAACAGGGTAACCTATGGCTACACCTTC. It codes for CASSYLNRVTYGYTF.

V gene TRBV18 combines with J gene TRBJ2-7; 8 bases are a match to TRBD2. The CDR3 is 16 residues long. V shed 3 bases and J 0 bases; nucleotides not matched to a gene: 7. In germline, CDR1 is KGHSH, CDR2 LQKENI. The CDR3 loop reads CASSPYGRDISYEQYF. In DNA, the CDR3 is TGTGCCAGCTCACCGTACGGGAGGGATATCTCCTACGAGCAGTACTTC.

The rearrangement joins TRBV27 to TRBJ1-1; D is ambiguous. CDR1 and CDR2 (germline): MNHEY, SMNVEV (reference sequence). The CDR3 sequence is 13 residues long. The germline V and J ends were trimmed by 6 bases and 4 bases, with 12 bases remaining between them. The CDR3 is CASSRLGVTEAFF. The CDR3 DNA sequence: TGTGCCAGCAGCCGCCTCGGGGTCACTGAAGCTTTCTTT.

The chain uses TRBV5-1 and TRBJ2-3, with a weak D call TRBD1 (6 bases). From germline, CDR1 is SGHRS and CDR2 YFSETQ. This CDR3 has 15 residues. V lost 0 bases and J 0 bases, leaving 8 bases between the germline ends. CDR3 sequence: CASSLDGQSTDTQYF. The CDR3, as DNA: TGCGCCAGCAGCTTGGATGGACAGAGCACAGATACGCAGTATTTT.

CDR3 loop: CAAGIAGVSTQYF. The DNA for the CDR3 is TGTGCCGCCGGAATAGCGGGAGTCTCTACGCAGTATTTT. This chain uses TRBV7-2 with TRBJ2-3; TRBD2 aligns across 9 bases. The CDR3 spans 13 residues. Trimming at V came to 11 bases and at J to 8 bases, leaving 11 bases not matched to a gene. Germline CDR1 SGHTA, CDR2 FQGNSA.

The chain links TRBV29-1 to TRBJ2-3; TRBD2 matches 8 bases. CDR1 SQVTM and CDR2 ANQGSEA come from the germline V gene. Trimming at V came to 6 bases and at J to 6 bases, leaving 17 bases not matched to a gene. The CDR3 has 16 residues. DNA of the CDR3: TGCAGCGTCGAAATGAACGGCCGGGGGGGCTCGGATACGCAGTATTTT. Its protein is CSVEMNGRGGSDTQYF.

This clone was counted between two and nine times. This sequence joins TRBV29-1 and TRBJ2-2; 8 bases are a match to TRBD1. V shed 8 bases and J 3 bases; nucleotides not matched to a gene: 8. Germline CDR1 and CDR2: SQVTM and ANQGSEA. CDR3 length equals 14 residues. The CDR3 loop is CSCSRGRDTGELFF. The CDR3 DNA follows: TGCAGCTGTTCCAGGGGGCGGGACACCGGGGAGCTGTTTTTT.

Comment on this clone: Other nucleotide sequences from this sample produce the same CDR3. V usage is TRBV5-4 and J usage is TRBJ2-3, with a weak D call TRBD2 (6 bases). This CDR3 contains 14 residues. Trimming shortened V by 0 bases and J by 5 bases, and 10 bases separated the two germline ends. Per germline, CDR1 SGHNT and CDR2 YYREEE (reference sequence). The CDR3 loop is CASSLVGGGDTQYF. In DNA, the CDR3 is TGTGCCAGCAGCTTGGTGGGGGGAGGAGATACGCAGTATTTT.

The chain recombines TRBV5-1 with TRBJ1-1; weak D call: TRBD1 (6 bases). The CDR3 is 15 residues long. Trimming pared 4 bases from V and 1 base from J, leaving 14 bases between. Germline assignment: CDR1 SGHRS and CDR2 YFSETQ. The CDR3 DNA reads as TGCGCCAGCAGCCGGCAGACGACAGGGAACACTGAAGCTTTCTTT. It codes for CASSRQTTGNTEAFF. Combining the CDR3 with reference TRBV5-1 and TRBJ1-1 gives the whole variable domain KAGVTQTPRYLIKTRGQQVTLSCSPISGHRSVSWYQQTPGQGLQFLFEYFSETQRNKGNFPGRFSGRQFSNSRSEMNVSTLELGDSALYLCASSRQTTGNTEAFFGQGTRLTVV.

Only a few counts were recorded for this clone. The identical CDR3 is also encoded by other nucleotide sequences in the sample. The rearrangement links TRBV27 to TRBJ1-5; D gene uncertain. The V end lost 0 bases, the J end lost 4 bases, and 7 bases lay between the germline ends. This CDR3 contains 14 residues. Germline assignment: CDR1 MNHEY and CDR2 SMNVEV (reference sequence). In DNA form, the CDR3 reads TGTGCCAGCAGTTTATCGGGCGGGAATCAGCCCCAGCATTTT. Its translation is CASSLSGGNQPQHF.

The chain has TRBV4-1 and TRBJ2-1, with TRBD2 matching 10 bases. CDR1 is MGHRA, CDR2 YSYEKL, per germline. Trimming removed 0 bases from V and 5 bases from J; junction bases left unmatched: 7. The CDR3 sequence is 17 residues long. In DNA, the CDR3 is TGCGCCAGCAGCCAAGAGCCCGGACTAGCGGAAAACAATGAGCAGTTCTTC. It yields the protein CASSQEPGLAENNEQFF.

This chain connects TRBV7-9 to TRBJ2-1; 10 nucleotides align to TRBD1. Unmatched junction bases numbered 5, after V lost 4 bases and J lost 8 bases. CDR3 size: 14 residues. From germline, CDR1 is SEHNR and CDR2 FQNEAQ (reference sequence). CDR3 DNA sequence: TGTGCCAGCAGCTGGGGACAGGGGCTGTATGAGCAGTTCTTC. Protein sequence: CASSWGQGLYEQFF.

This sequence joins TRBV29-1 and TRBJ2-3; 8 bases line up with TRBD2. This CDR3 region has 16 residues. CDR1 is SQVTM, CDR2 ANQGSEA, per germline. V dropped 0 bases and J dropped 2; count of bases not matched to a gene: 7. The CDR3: CSVEESGGRPTDTQYF. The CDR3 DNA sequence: TGCAGCGTTGAAGAGTCGGGAGGGCGGCCCACAGATACGCAGTATTTT.

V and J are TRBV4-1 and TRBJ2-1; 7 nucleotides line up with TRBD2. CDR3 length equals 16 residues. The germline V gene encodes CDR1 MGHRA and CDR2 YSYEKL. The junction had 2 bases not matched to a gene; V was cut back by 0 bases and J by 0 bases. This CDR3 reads CASSQDQRGSYNEQFF. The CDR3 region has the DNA TGCGCCAGCAGCCAAGATCAGCGGGGCTCCTACAATGAGCAGTTCTTC.